This record concerns one T cell receptor (beta chain) sequence. This CDR3 spans 15 amino acids. V was trimmed by 4 bases and J by 6 bases, leaving 14 bases between them. In germline, CDR1 is SGHKS, CDR2 YYEKEE (reference sequence). This entry is derived from a study of CD8 T cells in Susac syndrome. It was with random hexamers that 0.5 to 1 ug RNA was reverse transcribed. Each CDR3 protein is one row after TCRdb ran MiXCR on the immunoSEQ multiplex PCR reads. Among 250,000 to 300,000 distinct CDR3 sequences listed, approximately 89% were seen once. The receptor's source is a human donor with multiple sclerosis. The J gene is TRBJ1-6, the V gene TRBV5-5, with a weak D call TRBD1 (5 bases). Sequencing was carried out using CD8+ T cells from PBMCs. CDR3 nucleotide sequence: TGTGCCAGCAGCATCTGGGGCGGGACTAATTCACCCCTCCACTTT. It yields the protein CASSIWGGTNSPLHF.